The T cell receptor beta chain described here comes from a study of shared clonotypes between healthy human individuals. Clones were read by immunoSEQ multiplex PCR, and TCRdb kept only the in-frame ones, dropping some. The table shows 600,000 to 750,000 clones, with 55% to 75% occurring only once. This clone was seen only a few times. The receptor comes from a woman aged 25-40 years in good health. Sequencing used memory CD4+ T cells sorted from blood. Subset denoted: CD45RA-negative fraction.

CDR3 sequence: CASSKRTSGQETQYF. In nucleotides, the CDR3 is TGTGCCAGCAGCAAACGGACTAGCGGGCAAGAGACCCAGTACTTC. The rearrangement links TRBV11-3 to TRBJ2-5; 11 bases are shared with TRBD2. The CDR3 loop spans 15 amino acids. Germline-derived CDR1 and CDR2 are SGHNT and YENEEA. Trimming cost V 5 bases and J 2 bases; bases outside gene matches: 4.